Listed below are T cell receptor beta chains from one sample, sequenced in a study of T cells in localized non-small cell lung cancer. Libraries were prepared by immunoSEQ multiplex PCR; TCRdb keeps only in-frame clonotypes and omits some of them. The sample contains more than 20,000 clones, 85% to 90% of which appear only once. This specimen consisted of PBMCs, obtained before any cancer treatment. The receptors shown here come from a woman aged 40-75 years with stage II squamous cell lung carcinoma. CDR3s include the opening cysteine and the closing phenylalanine or tryptophan. Fields, in order: D gene, J gene, clone size, V gene, CDR3 protein, CDR3 DNA. A D gene is named only where the DNA matches it firmly. Rows may omit the clone size; those that give it use once, few, many or a size class.

d_call: NA
j_call: TRBJ1-5
clone_size: NA
v_call: TRBV2
cdr3_aa: CASSEDPGSNQPQHF
cdr3_nt: TGTGCCAGCAGTGAAGATCCAGGGAGCAATCAGCCCCAGCATTTT

d_call: TRBD1
j_call: TRBJ1-1
clone_size: NA
v_call: TRBV11-2
cdr3_aa: CASSSDRVSAEAFF
cdr3_nt: TGTGCCAGCAGCTCCGACAGGGTTAGTGCTGAAGCTTTCTTT

d_call: TRBD2
j_call: TRBJ2-2
clone_size: NA
v_call: TRBV6-1
cdr3_aa: CASSGGGLAGENTGELFF
cdr3_nt: TGTGCCAGCAGTGGAGGGGGACTAGCGGGAGAGAACACCGGGGAGCTGTTTTTT

d_call: TRBD2
j_call: TRBJ2-2
clone_size: NA
v_call: TRBV2
cdr3_aa: CASTAGDGLAGELFF
cdr3_nt: TGTGCCAGCACAGCGGGAGACGGGTTGGCCGGGGAGCTGTTTTTT

d_call: TRBD1
j_call: TRBJ1-2
clone_size: NA
v_call: TRBV7-2
cdr3_aa: CASSLVIGTAYGYTF
cdr3_nt: TGTGCCAGCAGCCTAGTAATAGGGACAGCATATGGCTACACCTTC

d_call: NA
j_call: TRBJ1-1
clone_size: few
v_call: TRBV4-2
cdr3_aa: CASSQDIQSSTEAFF
cdr3_nt: TGTGCCAGCAGCCAAGATATACAGAGCAGCACTGAAGCTTTCTTT

d_call: NA
j_call: TRBJ2-7
clone_size: NA
v_call: TRBV5-1
cdr3_aa: CASSLAPSYSYEQYF
cdr3_nt: TGCGCCAGCAGCTTGGCCCCAAGTTACTCCTACGAGCAGTACTTC

d_call: TRBD1
j_call: TRBJ1-2
clone_size: NA
v_call: TRBV5-5
cdr3_aa: CASSLGLQGIVFGYTF
cdr3_nt: TGTGCCAGCAGCTTGGGCTTACAGGGGATTGTGTTTGGCTACACCTTC

d_call: TRBD2
j_call: TRBJ2-1
clone_size: NA
v_call: TRBV7-2
cdr3_aa: CASSLDPSGTFEQFF
cdr3_nt: TGTGCCAGCAGCTTAGATCCTAGCGGGACGTTTGAGCAGTTCTTC

d_call: NA
j_call: TRBJ1-4
clone_size: few
v_call: TRBV2
cdr3_aa: CASTLQEKLFF
cdr3_nt: TGTGCCAGCACCTTACAGGAAAAACTGTTTTTT

d_call: TRBD2
j_call: TRBJ2-7
clone_size: NA
v_call: TRBV7-3
cdr3_aa: CASSPPPRTSPYYEQYF
cdr3_nt: TGTGCCAGCAGCCCACCCCCTAGGACTAGCCCTTATTACGAGCAGTACTTC

d_call: NA
j_call: TRBJ2-2
clone_size: NA
v_call: TRBV5-1
cdr3_aa: CASSLRHGELFF
cdr3_nt: TGCGCCAGCAGCTTGAGACACGGGGAGCTGTTTTTT

d_call: TRBD1
j_call: TRBJ1-5
clone_size: NA
v_call: TRBV7-8
cdr3_aa: CASSSMGQGRNQPQHF
cdr3_nt: TGTGCCAGCAGCTCCATGGGACAGGGGAGAAATCAGCCCCAGCATTTT

d_call: NA
j_call: TRBJ1-1
clone_size: NA
v_call: TRBV5-1
cdr3_aa: CASSLGVNTEAFF
cdr3_nt: TGCGCCAGCAGCTTGGGGGTGAACACTGAAGCTTTCTTT

d_call: NA
j_call: TRBJ1-1
clone_size: NA
v_call: TRBV7-9
cdr3_aa: CASSLRAVNTEAFF
cdr3_nt: TGTGCCAGCAGCTTAAGGGCAGTGAACACTGAAGCTTTCTTT

d_call: NA
j_call: TRBJ1-4
clone_size: NA
v_call: TRBV28
cdr3_aa: CASSSGSTNEKLFF
cdr3_nt: TGTGCCAGCAGTTCGGGCTCAACTAATGAAAAACTGTTTTTT

d_call: NA
j_call: TRBJ1-1
clone_size: NA
v_call: TRBV10-3
cdr3_aa: CAISESRQTNTEAFF
cdr3_nt: TGTGCCATCAGTGAGTCGAGACAGACGAACACTGAAGCTTTCTTT

d_call: NA
j_call: TRBJ1-2
clone_size: NA
v_call: TRBV29-1
cdr3_aa: CSVESADGNYGYTF
cdr3_nt: TGCAGCGTTGAGTCGGCGGACGGGAACTATGGCTACACCTTC

d_call: TRBD2
j_call: TRBJ2-1
clone_size: NA
v_call: TRBV5-4
cdr3_aa: CASSPPASGSYEQFF
cdr3_nt: TGTGCCAGCAGCCCCCCGGCTAGCGGGAGTTATGAGCAGTTCTTC

d_call: TRBD1
j_call: TRBJ2-3
clone_size: NA
v_call: TRBV6-5
cdr3_aa: CASSRGQGPLPQYF
cdr3_nt: TGTGCCAGCAGCCGGGGACAGGGACCACTCCCGCAGTATTTT

d_call: NA
j_call: TRBJ2-2
clone_size: NA
v_call: TRBV7-3
cdr3_aa: CASSLAGGNTGELFF
cdr3_nt: TGTGCCAGCAGCTTAGCTGGCGGGAACACCGGGGAGCTGTTTTTT

d_call: NA
j_call: TRBJ1-1
clone_size: NA
v_call: TRBV21-1
cdr3_aa: CASSTRTTEAFF
cdr3_nt: TGTGCCAGCAGCACCAGAACCACTGAAGCTTTCTTT

d_call: NA
j_call: TRBJ1-5
clone_size: NA
v_call: TRBV19
cdr3_aa: CASTGTSALNQPQHF
cdr3_nt: TGTGCCAGTACAGGGACCTCCGCTTTAAATCAGCCCCAGCATTTT

d_call: TRBD1
j_call: TRBJ1-4
clone_size: NA
v_call: TRBV7-6
cdr3_aa: CASSPGQRKLFF
cdr3_nt: TGTGCCAGCAGCCCGGGACAGAGAAAACTGTTTTTT

d_call: NA
j_call: TRBJ2-2
clone_size: NA
v_call: TRBV7-2
cdr3_aa: CASSLARAGGELFF
cdr3_nt: TGTGCCAGCAGCTTAGCGAGGGCTGGCGGGGAGCTGTTTTTT

d_call: TRBD2
j_call: TRBJ2-3
clone_size: NA
v_call: TRBV9
cdr3_aa: CASSYSGISTDTQYF
cdr3_nt: TGTGCCAGCAGTTATAGCGGGATATCCACAGATACGCAGTATTTT

d_call: NA
j_call: TRBJ1-2
clone_size: NA
v_call: TRBV11-2
cdr3_aa: CASSPMNSHGYTF
cdr3_nt: TGTGCCAGCAGCCCGATGAATTCGCATGGCTACACCTTC

d_call: NA
j_call: TRBJ1-2
clone_size: once
v_call: TRBV7-2
cdr3_aa: CASSLAYSGRGYTF
cdr3_nt: TGTGCCAGCAGCTTAGCGTACTCAGGTCGGGGCTACACCTTC

d_call: TRBD1
j_call: TRBJ1-3
clone_size: NA
v_call: TRBV12-5
cdr3_aa: CASALARTGPGNTIYF
cdr3_nt: TGTGCTAGTGCCCTGGCGCGGACAGGGCCTGGAAACACCATATATTTT

d_call: TRBD2
j_call: TRBJ2-3
clone_size: NA
v_call: TRBV10-1
cdr3_aa: CASSEKTSRSDTQYF
cdr3_nt: TGCGCCAGCAGCGAGAAGACTAGCAGGTCAGATACGCAGTATTTT

d_call: NA
j_call: TRBJ2-3
clone_size: NA
v_call: TRBV5-1
cdr3_aa: CASSLDRGGRTDTQYF
cdr3_nt: TGCGCCAGCAGCTTGGACAGGGGAGGACGCACAGATACGCAGTATTTT

d_call: NA
j_call: TRBJ1-1
clone_size: NA
v_call: TRBV21-1
cdr3_aa: CASSTRNTEAFF
cdr3_nt: TGTGCCAGCAGCACCAGAAACACTGAAGCTTTCTTT

d_call: TRBD1
j_call: TRBJ2-7
clone_size: once
v_call: TRBV7-2
cdr3_aa: CASSLSRQGALAEQYF
cdr3_nt: TGTGCCAGCAGCTTATCGCGACAGGGGGCGCTGGCGGAACAGTACTTC

d_call: NA
j_call: TRBJ2-6
clone_size: NA
v_call: TRBV28
cdr3_aa: CAIEGSGANVLTF
cdr3_nt: TGTGCCATCGAGGGCTCTGGGGCCAACGTCCTGACTTTC

d_call: NA
j_call: TRBJ1-1
clone_size: NA
v_call: TRBV9
cdr3_aa: CASSALARTVNTEAFF
cdr3_nt: TGTGCCAGCAGCGCCCTGGCCCGGACGGTGAACACTGAAGCTTTCTTT

d_call: TRBD2
j_call: TRBJ2-1
clone_size: NA
v_call: TRBV7-9
cdr3_aa: CASSRGLAGVAEQFF
cdr3_nt: TGTGCCAGCAGCAGGGGACTAGCGGGAGTGGCTGAGCAGTTCTTC

d_call: NA
j_call: TRBJ1-5
clone_size: few
v_call: TRBV6-5
cdr3_aa: CASSRAGQPQHF
cdr3_nt: TGTGCCAGCAGCAGGGCGGGTCAGCCCCAGCATTTT

d_call: TRBD2
j_call: TRBJ2-1
clone_size: NA
v_call: TRBV5-1
cdr3_aa: CASSLLAGAYEQFF
cdr3_nt: TGCGCCAGCAGCTTGTTGGCGGGAGCCTATGAGCAGTTCTTC

d_call: TRBD2
j_call: TRBJ2-7
clone_size: NA
v_call: TRBV19
cdr3_aa: CASSPTSATYEQYF
cdr3_nt: TGTGCCAGTAGTCCGACTAGCGCTACCTACGAGCAGTACTTC

d_call: NA
j_call: TRBJ1-2
clone_size: NA
v_call: TRBV4-2
cdr3_aa: CASSQAYGQYGYTF
cdr3_nt: TGTGCCAGCAGCCAAGCGTACGGCCAATATGGCTACACCTTC

d_call: TRBD1
j_call: TRBJ2-1
clone_size: NA
v_call: TRBV11-1
cdr3_aa: CASSSPGQGYNEQFF
cdr3_nt: TGTGCCAGCAGCTCCCCGGGACAGGGCTACAATGAGCAGTTCTTC

d_call: NA
j_call: TRBJ2-1
clone_size: once
v_call: TRBV6-5
cdr3_aa: CASSQGLNEQFF
cdr3_nt: TGTGCCAGCAGCCAGGGCCTCAATGAGCAGTTCTTC

d_call: NA
j_call: TRBJ2-7
clone_size: NA
v_call: TRBV19
cdr3_aa: CASSMAGFNEQYF
cdr3_nt: TGTGCCAGTAGTATGGCCGGGTTCAACGAGCAGTACTTC

d_call: TRBD1
j_call: TRBJ2-3
clone_size: NA
v_call: TRBV5-1
cdr3_aa: CASSTPTGRDTQYF
cdr3_nt: TGCGCCAGCAGCACCCCGACAGGGAGAGATACGCAGTATTTT

d_call: NA
j_call: TRBJ2-1
clone_size: NA
v_call: TRBV7-8
cdr3_aa: CASSLRVFTGASPSNEQFF
cdr3_nt: TGTGCCAGCAGCTTAAGGGTATTCACAGGCGCCTCCCCCTCCAATGAGCAGTTCTTC

d_call: NA
j_call: TRBJ1-1
clone_size: NA
v_call: TRBV28
cdr3_aa: CASSFITLTRGEAFF
cdr3_nt: TGTGCCAGCAGTTTCATTACCTTAACTCGAGGTGAAGCTTTCTTT

d_call: NA
j_call: TRBJ1-1
clone_size: NA
v_call: TRBV19
cdr3_aa: CAISQGRDLEAFF
cdr3_nt: TGTGCCATATCGCAGGGCAGGGACCTTGAAGCTTTCTTT

d_call: NA
j_call: TRBJ2-5
clone_size: NA
v_call: TRBV7-2
cdr3_aa: CASSSLLETQYF
cdr3_nt: TGTGCCAGCAGCTCTCTGCTCGAGACCCAGTACTTC

d_call: TRBD1
j_call: TRBJ1-2
clone_size: NA
v_call: TRBV11-1
cdr3_aa: CASSYRGLEGYTF
cdr3_nt: TGTGCCAGCAGCTACAGGGGTTTGGAAGGCTACACCTTC

d_call: TRBD1
j_call: TRBJ2-7
clone_size: few
v_call: TRBV11-3
cdr3_aa: CASSFDRGPYEQYF
cdr3_nt: TGTGCCAGCAGCTTTGACAGGGGGCCCTACGAGCAGTACTTC